This T cell receptor beta chain stems from a study of T cell changes during pregnancy in multiple sclerosis. This clone was seen only a few times. CDR3 length equals 16 residues. Germline CDR1 and CDR2: MDHEN and SYDVKM. Trimming shortened V by 2 bases and J by 4 bases, and 16 bases separated the two germline ends. The method was immunoSEQ multiplex PCR; TCRdb's version includes in-frame clones alone and lacks a portion of them. The data contain under 45,000 clones, about nine tenths of them singletons. The sample in question was CD4+ T cells from peripheral blood mononuclear cells, obtained in the second trimester of pregnancy. The clonotype was recovered from a female donor with multiple sclerosis, enrolled in a pregnancy study. V usage is TRBV28 and J usage is TRBJ2-3, with D tentatively TRBD2 (5 bases). CDR3 nucleotides: TGTGCCAGCAGTTTAGCGGGCCCGGGTGCAGCAGATACGCAGTATTTT. Protein product: CASSLAGPGAADTQYF.